The clone carrying this TCR beta chain was observed a few times. Antigen specificity is unknown. Per the germline V gene, CDR1 is LNHDA and CDR2 is SQIVND (reference sequence). CDR3 length equals 12 residues. V lost 5 bases to trimming and J lost 5 bases, with 9 bases between them. The PCR was carried out with 60 Vbeta primers and 13 Jbeta primers. Produced via immunoSEQ multiplex PCR; TCRdb's table is partial and in-frame only. The sample carries under 200,000 clones, 75% to 80% recorded once. Each donor's status was that of a healthy bone marrow donor. This entry is derived from a study of cytomegalovirus exposure and HLA in healthy donors. Findings and limits, study-wide: Most TCR sequences were rare, but some public TCRs occurred in many donors. The study put 150 to 200 TCR beta chains on its list as cytomegalovirus-associated.

The sequence was collected from a middle-aged woman in good health and CMV-seronegative. Sequencing was carried out using PBMCs. This chain uses TRBV19 with TRBJ1-1, with D perhaps matching TRBD1 (5 bases). The CDR3 coding sequence is TGTGCCAGTAGTGGATACAGGACTGAAGCTTTCTTT. It codes for CASSGYRTEAFF.